The rows below give T cell receptor beta chains drawn from one sample of a study of cytomegalovirus exposure and HLA in healthy donors. The assay was immunoSEQ multiplex PCR, and TCRdb's table has in-frame clones only and misses some. This sample has about 73,000 clones, with 67% found just once. Sequenced material: PBMCs. All receptors come from a woman aged 45-59 years in good health and CMV-seropositive. CDR3s include the opening cysteine and the closing phenylalanine or tryptophan. Fields, in order: J gene, D gene, V gene, CDR3 length, clone size, CDR3 DNA, CDR3 protein. A D gene is named only where the DNA matches it firmly. Clone size is stated in some rows and not others, as once, few, many or a class when expanded.

TRBJ1-1 . TRBV10-3 13 . TGTGCCATCAGTCGGGTAGGTAATACTGAAGCTTTCTTT CAISRVGNTEAFF
TRBJ2-5 . TRBV27 15 . TGTGCCAGCAGTTTCACAGCGGTGGACCCAGAGACCCAGTACTTC CASSFTAVDPETQYF
TRBJ2-3 . TRBV15 15 . TGTGCCACCAGCAGAGACAGGGCTAGCACAGATACGCAGTATTTT CATSRDRASTDTQYF
TRBJ2-3 TRBD2 TRBV5-1 13 . TGCGCCGGCAGGGCGGGAGGCACAGATACGCAGTATTTT CAGRAGGTDTQYF
TRBJ1-2 . TRBV11-2 18 . TGTGCCAGCAGCCACACCCCGTGGGCGTCGGGAGAAAACTATGGCTACACCTTC CASSHTPWASGENYGYTF
TRBJ2-2 . TRBV7-3 15 . TGTGCCAGCAGCTTAAATACAGCGAACACCGGGGAGCTGTTTTTT CASSLNTANTGELFF
TRBJ2-1 TRBD2 TRBV9 16 . TGTGCCAGCAGCGTAGTATCTAGCGGGGGGTACAATGAGCAGTTCTTC CASSVVSSGGYNEQFF
TRBJ2-6 TRBD1 TRBV2 14 . TGTGCCAGCAGAACAGGGGAAGGGGCCAACGTCCTGACTTTC CASRTGEGANVLTF
TRBJ2-2 . TRBV9 13 . TGTGCCAGCAGGTGGCGGGACACCGGGGAGCTGTTTTTT CASRWRDTGELFF
TRBJ1-2 . TRBV2 13 . TGTGCCAGCAGTGGACAGATTAACTATGGCTACACCTTC CASSGQINYGYTF
TRBJ1-2 TRBD1 TRBV28 14 . TGTGCCAGCACCTCAGCCGGGACAGATTATGGCTACACCTTC CASTSAGTDYGYTF
TRBJ1-5 TRBD1 TRBV19 18 . TGTGCCAGTAGTATAGTGGGACAGGGGGTCGGTAGCAATCAGCCCCAGCATTTT CASSIVGQGVGSNQPQHF
TRBJ2-1 . TRBV14 15 . TGTGCCAGCAGCCAAGATTGGGGGCCGAGTAATGAGCAGTTCTTC CASSQDWGPSNEQFF
TRBJ1-6 TRBD1 TRBV27 17 . TGTGCCAGCAGTTTATCAACAGGGGGCGCGAAACACTCACCCCTCCACTTT CASSLSTGGAKHSPLHF
TRBJ1-5 . TRBV5-6 14 . TGTGCCAGCAGCTTCTATTTGAGGGATCAGCCCCAGCATTTT CASSFYLRDQPQHF
TRBJ1-1 . TRBV7-9 11 few TGTGCCAGCAACCTCAGGGGTGAAGCTTTCTTT CASNLRGEAFF
TRBJ2-1 TRBD2 TRBV9 16 . TGTGCCAGCAGCGTAGCATCTAGCGGGGGGTACAATGAGCAGTTCTTC CASSVASSGGYNEQFF
TRBJ1-1 . TRBV28 13 . TGTGCCAGCAGTGTCAGACGAGGGACTGAAGCTTTCTTT CASSVRRGTEAFF
TRBJ2-1 TRBD1 TRBV6-1 15 . TGTGCCAGCGGGGGACAGTGGGACCCGGGTAATGAGCAGTTCTTC CASGGQWDPGNEQFF
TRBJ1-4 . TRBV9 19 . TGTGCCAGCAGCGTCGATCCGGGACTCCAAATGGGGACTAATGAAAAACTGTTTTTT CASSVDPGLQMGTNEKLFF
TRBJ1-1 . TRBV28 13 . TGTGCCAGCAGGCAAGGAACACTACCTGAAGCTTTCTTT CASRQGTLPEAFF
TRBJ1-5 . TRBV21-1 14 medium-sized TGTGCCAGCAGCAAAGAAGGGAGCCGTCAGCCCCAGCATTTT CASSKEGSRQPQHF
TRBJ2-1 TRBD2 TRBV7-9 17 few TGTGCCAGCAGCTTGGACGGGGGGTATTCTTCCTACAATGAGCAGTTCTTC CASSLDGGYSSYNEQFF
TRBJ1-1 TRBD1 TRBV10-3 15 . TGTGCCATCAGTTTAGGGACAGGTTTGGGCACTGAAGCTTTCTTT CAISLGTGLGTEAFF
TRBJ1-1 . TRBV11-2 14 once TGTGCCAGCAGCTTAATTGGGGGGGACACTGAAGCTTTCTTT CASSLIGGDTEAFF
TRBJ2-7 . TRBV2 13 few TGTGCCAGCACCCAAGGGGGAATCAACGAGCAGTACTTC CASTQGGINEQYF
TRBJ2-7 TRBD1 TRBV7-9 13 . TGTGCCAGCAGCCGACAGGGCAATAGCGAGCAGTACTTC CASSRQGNSEQYF
TRBJ2-1 . TRBV7-9 15 . TGTGCCAGCAGCTTAGAACTAGCTGGGACGGGTGAGCAGTTCTTC CASSLELAGTGEQFF
TRBJ2-7 . TRBV6-1 13 . TGTGCCAGCAGTGAAGAGGAGGGCTCCGAGCAGTACTTC CASSEEEGSEQYF
TRBJ2-1 TRBD2 TRBV7-3 15 . TGTGCCAGCAGCTCACCGGGACTAACTTACAATGAGCAGTTCTTC CASSSPGLTYNEQFF
TRBJ1-5 . TRBV19 16 . TGTGCCTCTCGAGGCAGGGCCACGCTCCCCGGTCAGCCCCAGCATTTT CASRGRATLPGQPQHF
TRBJ2-2 . TRBV29-1 13 . TGCAGCGTAGCACAGGGAGAGGCCGGGGAGCTGTTTTTT CSVAQGEAGELFF
TRBJ2-1 TRBD2 TRBV5-1 15 . TGCGCCAGCAGCTTGTCGACTAGCGGGGGGGCCGGGCAGTTCTTC CASSLSTSGGAGQFF
TRBJ2-5 . TRBV6-1 14 few TGTGCCACGCAGCAGGGGACCCTGATACCTACGGGCTACTTC CATQQGTLIPTGYF
TRBJ2-5 . TRBV6-6 13 few TGTGCCGGGTCCGGGACACCGTGGGAGACCCAGTACTTC CAGSGTPWETQYF
TRBJ2-2 TRBD1 TRBV5-1 13 . TGCGCCAGCAGCGGGGACAGGGCTGGGGAGCTGTTTTTT CASSGDRAGELFF
TRBJ2-1 TRBD2 TRBV9 16 . TGTGCCAGCAGCGTAGTAGGACTAGCGGGCTACAATGAGCAGTTCTTC CASSVVGLAGYNEQFF
TRBJ2-1 TRBD2 TRBV5-1 16 few TGCGCCAGCAGCCCGAGACTAGCGGGGGCCTACAATGAGCAGTTCTTC CASSPRLAGAYNEQFF
TRBJ1-1 TRBD1 TRBV5-1 14 . TGCGCCAGCAGCTCCTGGACAGGGAGGTCTGAAGCTTTCTTT CASSSWTGRSEAFF